Listed here is a single T cell receptor (beta chain). What it binds is unknown. This sample stems from a study of T cell responses to AZD1222 COVID-19 vaccine. Overall study: Pooling was applied to second doses at about 4 or about 12 weeks. Study-wide points: Nearly half of spike-specific TCRs reportedly target variant regions that are unmutated in the B.1.351 and B.1.1.7 variants. A rise in Spike-specific TCR breadth and depth followed two AZD1222 doses. Sampling that yielded the repertoires occurred only after the peak T cell response.

This CDR3 is built from 15 residues. The germline CDR1 and CDR2 sequences are SGDLS and YYNGEE. The V gene end was trimmed by 3 bases and the J gene end by 8 bases; junction bases not matched to a gene: 9. Some clones are missing from TCRdb's copy, which holds only in-frame ones; the method was immunoSEQ multiplex PCR. The repertoire consists of 45,000 to 65,000 clones, with approximately 88% occurring once and the leading ten covering about 15%. This TCR came from an adult in good health. The source material was peripheral blood, sampled on day 0 of AZD1222 vaccination. The rearrangement joins TRBV9 to TRBJ2-1; 9 bases map to TRBD2. The CDR3 protein is CASSAQTSGMDEQFF. In DNA, the CDR3 is TGTGCCAGCAGCGCCCAGACTAGCGGCATGGATGAGCAGTTCTTC.